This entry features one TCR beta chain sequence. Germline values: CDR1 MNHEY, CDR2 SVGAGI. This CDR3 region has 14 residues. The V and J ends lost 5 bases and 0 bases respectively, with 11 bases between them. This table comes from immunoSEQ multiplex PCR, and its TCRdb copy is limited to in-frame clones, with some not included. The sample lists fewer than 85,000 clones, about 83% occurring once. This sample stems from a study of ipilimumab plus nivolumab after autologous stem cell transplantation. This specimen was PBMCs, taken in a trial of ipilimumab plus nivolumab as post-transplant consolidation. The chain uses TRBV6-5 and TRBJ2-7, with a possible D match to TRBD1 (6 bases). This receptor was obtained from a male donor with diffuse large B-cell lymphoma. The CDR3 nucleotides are TGTGCCAGCAGTAACGGACAGTTCTCCTACGAGCAGTACTTC. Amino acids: CASSNGQFSYEQYF.